The sequence of this T cell receptor (beta chain) was determined in a study of lymphopenia after photon versus proton radiotherapy. Sequencing was performed with immunoSEQ multiplex PCR; in TCRdb, only in-frame clones are kept and a portion is missing. Of about 30,000 clones in the sample, roughly 89% were seen once. About this clone: Its cognate antigen is unknown.

General study points: In patients who died, overall survival fell as post-nadir TCR diversity dropped more. Oligoclonal CD8+ Temra expansion after nadir drove photon patients' diversity drop.

Sample: peripheral blood, taken from a patient treated with proton-based radiotherapy. The sequence was collected from a woman in her fifties or sixties with cholangiocarcinoma. Some clones in this sample may be carry-over from other donors' samples.

The CDR3 is CASNPAPNTEAFF. In DNA form, the CDR3 reads TGCGCCAGCAATCCTGCCCCGAACACTGAAGCTTTCTTT. V and J are TRBV5-1 and TRBJ1-1, with D hard to call. The CDR3 has 13 amino acids. The germline CDR1 and CDR2 sequences are SGHRS and YFSETQ. V was clipped by 6 bases and J by 1 base, with 10 bases between them.